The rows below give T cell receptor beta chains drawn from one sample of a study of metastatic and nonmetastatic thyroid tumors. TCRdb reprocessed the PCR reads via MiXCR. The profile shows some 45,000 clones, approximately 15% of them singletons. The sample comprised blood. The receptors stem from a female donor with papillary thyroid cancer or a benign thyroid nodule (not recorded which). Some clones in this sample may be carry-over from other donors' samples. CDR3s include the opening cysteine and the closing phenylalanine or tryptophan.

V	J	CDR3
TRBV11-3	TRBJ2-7	CASTHNGAYSYEQYF
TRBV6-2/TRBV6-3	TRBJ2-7	CASSYSSSREGFLRYF
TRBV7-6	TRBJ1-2	CASSLSPDSGYGYTF
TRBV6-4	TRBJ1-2	CASSDSSMGANGYTF
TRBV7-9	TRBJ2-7	CASSRDRTEQYF
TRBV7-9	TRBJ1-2	CASSPRDRGLDGYTF
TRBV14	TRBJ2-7	CASSQLISGEQYF
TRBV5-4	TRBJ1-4	CASSPGTGEKLFF
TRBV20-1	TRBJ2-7	CSARPQVFPIF
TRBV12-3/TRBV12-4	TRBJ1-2	CASSPRGRYGYTF
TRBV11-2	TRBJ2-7	CASSRGTSGSVYEQYF
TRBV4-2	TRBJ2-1	CASSQGTSGRGPNEQFF
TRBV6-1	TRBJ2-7	CASTNGQTSYEQYF
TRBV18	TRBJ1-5	CASSPQQGAGQPQHF
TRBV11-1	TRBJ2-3	CASSITGTIGLDTQYF
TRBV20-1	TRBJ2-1	CSALSPQGGRYNEQFF
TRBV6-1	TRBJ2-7	CASSTETSTEQYF
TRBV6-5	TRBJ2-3	CASSYSRGSTDTQYF
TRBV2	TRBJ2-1	CASSDWLVRTSGSYEQFF
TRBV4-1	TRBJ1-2	CASSQDTLYGYTF
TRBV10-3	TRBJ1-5	CAISESAVQSNQPQHF
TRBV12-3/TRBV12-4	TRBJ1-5	CASSFGGRNQPQHF
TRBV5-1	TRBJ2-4	CASSFREGYRGQNIQYF
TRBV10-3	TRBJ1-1	CAIRAGGTEAFF
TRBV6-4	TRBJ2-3	CASSASGGRTDTQYF
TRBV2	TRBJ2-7	CASSEALLSGEQYF
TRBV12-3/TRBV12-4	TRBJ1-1	CASSLAAGPTEAFF
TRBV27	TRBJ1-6	CESSLRVFRSPLHF
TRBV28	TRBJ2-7	CATTDKTTYEQYF
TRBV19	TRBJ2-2	CASSIQGMGTGELFF
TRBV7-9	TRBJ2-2	CASSPDRASGELFF
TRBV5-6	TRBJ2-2	CASSLPPPGENTGELFF
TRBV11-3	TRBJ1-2	CAGSLGGDAYYGYTF